One and the same sample provided the 6 T cell receptor beta chains below, sequenced in a study of T cell responses to AZD1222 COVID-19 vaccine. The repertoire was sequenced with immunoSEQ multiplex PCR; TCRdb's copy has only in-frame clones and lacks some. The data hold roughly 110,000 clones, with about 85% observed a single time. The starting material was peripheral blood, obtained 28 days after the second AZD1222 dose. Receptors originate from an adult who received the AZD1222 COVID-19 vaccine.

The V and J genes are TRBV11-2 and TRBJ1-5; D ambiguous. Trimming removed 1 base from V and 3 bases from J, with 10 bases in between. The CDR3 runs to 15 residues. Germline CDR1 and CDR2: SGHAT and FQNNGV. This CDR3 reads CASSLGTDVNQPQHF. CDR3 nucleotide sequence: TGTGCCAGCAGCTTAGGGACGGATGTCAATCAGCCCCAGCATTTT.

The chain uses TRBV4-3 and TRBJ1-1; D call uncertain. Germline V CDR1 and CDR2: LGHNA, YSLEER. Trimming took 5 bases from V and 0 from J, leaving 7 bases between them. This CDR3 comprises 13 residues. The CDR3 region is CASSGEMNTEAFF. The DNA for the CDR3 is TGCGCCAGCAGCGGGGAAATGAACACTGAAGCTTTCTTT.

The table lists this clone with a count of one. The chain joins TRBV18 to TRBJ1-2; no reliable D call. The CDR3 sequence is 14 residues long. CDR1 and CDR2 from the germline V gene are KGHSH and LQKENI. Trimming took off 3 bases at V and 5 bases at J, with 13 bases between the two ends. Here the CDR3 DNA reads TGTGCCAGCTCACCCCAAGAGATAGGGTATGGCTACACCTTC. Translating gives CASSPQEIGYGYTF.

This clone was seen just once. The rearrangement links TRBV7-8 to TRBJ2-2; 8 bases are shared with TRBD1. Germline V gene lookup returns CDR1 SGHVS and CDR2 FQNEAQ. The CDR3 sequence is 13 residues long. Trimming removed 6 bases from V and 5 bases from J; junction bases left unmatched: 2. CDR3 DNA: TGTGCCAGCAGAGGACAGGGTACCGGGGAGCTGTTTTTT. Translating gives CASRGQGTGELFF.

The count of this clone is one. CDR3: CASSSPGQGAYEQYF. CDR3 DNA: TGTGCCAGCAGCTCCCCGGGACAGGGGGCCTACGAGCAGTACTTC. The V call is TRBV5-6, the J call TRBJ2-7; the match to TRBD1 covers 11 bases. There are 15 residues in the CDR3. Germline CDR1 and CDR2: SGHDT and YYEEEE. Losses at the gene ends were 3 bases for V and 2 bases for J; bases not matched to a gene: 4.

This rearrangement joins TRBV12-5 to TRBJ2-5; D is perhaps TRBD1 (6 bases). Germline lookup yields CDR1 LGHNT and CDR2 FRNRAP. The V and J ends lost 3 bases and 5 bases respectively, with 13 bases between them. The CDR3 contains 14 residues. CDR3 in amino acids: CASGFSNRVETQYF. CDR3 nucleotides: TGTGCTAGTGGTTTTTCAAACAGGGTGGAGACCCAGTACTTC.